This T cell receptor (delta chain) came from a study of gammadelta T cells in human blood (dated by TCRdb to the early 2020s). The count of this clone is one. The clone's antigen remains unknown. A far larger clone is one base from this, pointing to a likely read error. CDR3 length: 20 amino acids, cysteine to phenylalanine. Solely the CDR3 DNA is kept, with 60 bases framed from the first base. The germline V gene encodes CDR1 TSWWSYY and CDR2 QGS. The germline ends are 23 bases apart after V is trimmed by 0 bases and J by 0 bases. Results and caveats for the whole study, not just this receptor: According to the study, polyclonal expansion of innate gamma-delta T cells right after birth appeared to be driven by microbial exposure.

Library prep was done by RT-PCR. Sequencing relied on an Illumina MiSeq. TCRdb reprocessed the public reads with the caller CATT; rows with the same DNA were merged afterwards. The sample table records 500 or so delta-chain clones; roughly 60% of these occur just once. In total, the top ten clones hold more than 35% of the sample. This chain is built from TRDV1 and TRDJ1; the D gene is perhaps TRDD3, from 6 matching bases. The sequenced sample consisted of non-Vgamma9Vdelta2 gamma-delta T cells from fetal blood. This receptor was identified in a human fetus. The bases are TGTGCTCTTGGGGAACTAATTAAATGGGGGCTCACCAGTTACACCGATAAACTCATCTTT. It is translated as CALGELIKWGLTSYTDKLIF.